Below, 16 T cell receptor beta chains from the same sample are listed, as sequenced in a study of T cell responses to AZD1222 COVID-19 vaccine. Sequenced by immunoSEQ multiplex PCR; TCRdb stores in-frame clones only, minus some. The sample holds 90,000 to 100,000 clones, more than 75% seen once. The sample in question was peripheral blood, obtained on day 0 of AZD1222 vaccination. The source of these receptors is an adult in good health.

The chain is built from TRBV4-1 and TRBJ2-7; TRBD2 agrees at 9 bases. J gave up 2 bases and V 0 bases, and 11 bases lay outside the gene matches. The CDR3 is 18 residues long. Per the germline V gene, CDR1 is MGHRA and CDR2 is YSYEKL. CDR3 in DNA: TGCGCCAGCAGCCAAGATAATACCGGGAGCGGGGGGACCTACGAGCAGTACTTC. Translating gives CASSQDNTGSGGTYEQYF.

The chain recombines TRBV2 with TRBJ1-2; 10 bases fit TRBD1. The junction had 11 bases not matched to a gene; V was cut back by 5 bases and J by 8 bases. The CDR3 spans 15 residues. Germline V gene sequence: CDR1 SNHLY, CDR2 FYNNEI. DNA of the CDR3: TGTGCCAGCAGTCCCCGGACAGGGGGGCTTATGGGCTACACCTTC. It is translated as CASSPRTGGLMGYTF. Filled out from reference TRBV2 and TRBJ1-2, the complete variable domain reads EPEVTQTPSHQVTQMGQEVILRCVPISNHLYFYWYRQILGQKVEFLVSFYNNEISEKSEIFDDQFSVERPDGSNFTLKIRSTKLEDSAMYFCASSPRTGGLMGYTFGSGTRLTVV.

The chain recombines TRBV19 with TRBJ1-5; TRBD1 aligns across 7 bases. Trimming cost V 3 bases and J 2 bases; bases outside gene matches: 4. From germline, CDR1 is LNHDA and CDR2 SQIVND (reference sequence). The CDR3 loop spans 15 amino acids. The CDR3 reads CASSIQGVGNQPQHF. Here the CDR3 DNA reads TGTGCCAGTAGTATCCAGGGGGTAGGCAATCAGCCCCAGCATTTT.

J is TRBJ2-3 and V is TRBV7-2; D is possibly TRBD1 or TRBD2 (6 bases each). The CDR3 runs to 13 residues. Per germline, CDR1 SGHTA and CDR2 FQGNSA. Trimming took off 5 bases at V and 6 bases at J, with 12 bases between the two ends. The CDR3 DNA reads as TGTGCCAGCAGCGAGGGGGGCAGGGATACGCAGTATTTT. It codes for CASSEGGRDTQYF.

This chain connects TRBV24-1 to TRBJ1-5, with D tentatively TRBD1 (6 bases). The V gene's germline CDR1 is KGHDR and CDR2 SFDVKD. The V gene lost 2 bases and the J gene lost 6 bases, with 19 bases spanning the gap. The CDR3 extends over 17 amino acids. The DNA of the CDR3 is TGTGCCACCAGTGATTCTTCTCGGACAGTGGTTTCTCAGCCCCAGCATTTT. This encodes CATSDSSRTVVSQPQHF.

This clone was recorded a few times. The chain links TRBV9 to TRBJ2-2, with 8 bases lining up with TRBD1. CDR1 SGDLS and CDR2 YYNGEE come from the germline V gene. The J segment lost 4 bases and the V segment lost 3 bases, leaving 8 bases of the junction unmatched. CDR3 length: 16 residues. The CDR3 nucleotides are TGTGCCAGCAGCGCAGGGGGCCATAGAGGCACCGGGGAGCTGTTTTTT. Protein sequence: CASSAGGHRGTGELFF.

J is TRBJ2-7 and V is TRBV20-1; a weak D match, TRBD2 (6 bases). V shed 3 bases and J shed 3 bases, with 6 bases lying between them. The CDR3 contains 11 residues. Germline V gene lookup returns CDR1 DFQATT and CDR2 SNEGSKA (reference sequence). The CDR3 spells CSASGSYEQYF. CDR3 nucleotide sequence: TGCAGTGCTAGCGGGAGCTACGAGCAGTACTTC.

This rearrangement joins TRBV28 to TRBJ1-2; possibly TRBD1 for D (5 bases). Trimming pared 6 bases from V and 0 bases from J, leaving 20 bases between. Germline-derived CDR1 and CDR2 are MDHEN and SYDVKM. The CDR3 is 17 amino acids. The CDR3 DNA is TGTGCCAGCAGGATAGGACACGGTAAAGGAGCTAACTATGGCTACACCTTC. It yields the protein CASRIGHGKGANYGYTF.

The rearrangement uses TRBV29-1 and TRBJ2-7, with D perhaps TRBD2 (5 bases). The V gene's germline CDR1 is SQVTM and CDR2 ANQGSEA. V lost 6 bases and J lost 3, with 12 bases in between. The length of the CDR3 is 12 residues. CDR3 loop: CSVLGPFYEQYF. The CDR3 DNA follows: TGCAGCGTACTAGGACCGTTCTACGAGCAGTACTTC.

V gene TRBV12-3 or TRBV12-4 combines with J gene TRBJ1-1; D call uncertain. The CDR3 covers 11 residues. The ends were cut back, 1 base at V and 9 bases at J, with 6 bases in the middle. The CDR3 DNA reads TGTGCCAGCAGTTTAGGGGGAAAAGCTTTCTTT. Translating gives CASSLGGKAFF.

The chain carries TRBV30 and TRBJ2-2, with D uncertain. Trimming cost V 0 bases and J 4 bases, with 6 bases left between them. This CDR3 contains 13 residues. Germline V lookup: CDR1 GTSNPN, CDR2 SVGIG (reference sequence). The CDR3 DNA is TGTGCCTGGAGTGTACGGGTCACCGGGGAGCTGTTTTTT. Amino acid sequence: CAWSVRVTGELFF. The whole variable domain, filled in from reference TRBV30 and TRBJ2-2, reads SQTIHQWPATLVQPVGSPLSLECTVEGTSNPNLYWYRQAAGRGLQLLFYSVGIGQISSEVPQNLSASRPQDRQFILSSKKLLLSDSGFYLCAWSVRVTGELFFGEGSRLTVL.

The V call is TRBV28, the J call TRBJ2-7; 9 bases align to TRBD1. The CDR3 has 13 amino acids. Germline V CDR1 and CDR2: MDHEN, SYDVKM. Trimming took 5 bases from V and 2 from J; bases not matched to a gene: 1. DNA for the CDR3: TGTGCCAGCAGTAGGACAGGGGCCTACGAGCAGTACTTC. It is translated as CASSRTGAYEQYF.

This chain connects TRBV18 to TRBJ2-5; 9 bases map to TRBD1. The length of the CDR3 is 17 residues. Looked up from germline, CDR1 is KGHSH and CDR2 is LQKENI. V dropped 0 bases and J dropped 1; count of bases not matched to a gene: 6. CDR3 sequence (DNA): TGTGCCAGCTCACCACCGGGACAGGGTTCGAGCCAAGAGACCCAGTACTTC. Its protein is CASSPPGQGSSQETQYF.

This clone was counted between two and nine times. The chain uses TRBV9 and TRBJ2-7; maybe TRBD1 (6 bases). Deletions cut 3 bases from V and 3 bases from J, with 13 bases between. The CDR3 spans 14 residues. The germline V gene encodes CDR1 SGDLS and CDR2 YYNGEE. Here the CDR3 reads CASSASGVGYEQYF. The DNA of the CDR3 is TGTGCCAGCAGCGCATCAGGGGTAGGCTACGAGCAGTACTTC. Looking up the rest from reference TRBV9 and TRBJ2-7 gives the full variable domain: DSGVTQTPKHLITATGQRVTLRCSPRSGDLSVYWYQQSLDQGLQFLIQYYNGEERAKGNILERFSAQQFPDLHSELNLSSLELGDSALYFCASSASGVGYEQYFGPGTRLTVT.

The chain employs TRBV12-3 or TRBV12-4 and TRBJ1-4; D call uncertain. Trimming stripped 3 bases from V and 5 bases from J, with 7 bases between. The CDR3 is made up of 13 amino acids. CDR3 sequence reads: CASSFGSNEKLFF. The CDR3 DNA follows: TGTGCCAGCAGTTTTGGATCAAATGAAAAACTGTTTTTT.

The chain recombines TRBV5-4 with TRBJ2-1; D might be TRBD2 (5 bases). The V end lost 1 base, the J end lost 4 bases, and 12 bases lay between the germline ends. Germline assignment: CDR1 SGHNT and CDR2 YYREEE (reference sequence). The CDR3 has 15 residues. The CDR3 DNA is TGTGCCAGCAGCTTGCGAGGGAGTAGGTACAATGAGCAGTTCTTC. Protein sequence: CASSLRGSRYNEQFF.